These T cell receptor beta chains were read from a single sample in a study of blood T cell repertoires in COVID-19. Repertoires were generated with immunoSEQ multiplex PCR, while TCRdb's copy carries only in-frame clones and drops some. The table has 98,000 or so clones, 88% seen once. The specimen was peripheral blood. The receptors were sampled from a human donor in a cohort sampled during active COVID-19. Both conserved end residues are part of each CDR3.

J gene: TRBJ2-1
V gene: TRBV19
CDR3 protein: CASATSGGGDEQFF

J gene: TRBJ1-4
V gene: TRBV5-1
CDR3 protein: CASSSTHGTGGNEKLFF

J gene: TRBJ2-1
V gene: TRBV11-2
CDR3 protein: CASSLERTSIYDEQFF

J gene: TRBJ2-3
V gene: TRBV27
CDR3 protein: CASRESTGTDTQYF

J gene: TRBJ2-3
V gene: TRBV2
CDR3 protein: CASSEASRQGYGTDTQYF

J gene: TRBJ2-4
V gene: TRBV9
CDR3 protein: CASTPPGLAGGGNIQYF

J gene: TRBJ2-1
V gene: TRBV7-9
CDR3 protein: CASSFGHEQFF

J gene: TRBJ2-7
V gene: TRBV7-2
CDR3 protein: CASSLQGSTYEQYF

J gene: TRBJ1-5
V gene: TRBV5-6
CDR3 protein: CASSETGQGVQPQHF

J gene: TRBJ2-4
V gene: TRBV6-1
CDR3 protein: CASSEPERDSPYF

J gene: TRBJ2-5
V gene: TRBV4-1
CDR3 protein: CASSRGGGQETQYF

J gene: TRBJ1-2
V gene: TRBV28
CDR3 protein: CASRIPDRSVGYTF

J gene: TRBJ2-1
V gene: TRBV12-5
CDR3 protein: CASGLVSAGPPKQFF

J gene: TRBJ1-1
V gene: TRBV18
CDR3 protein: CASSPRAFSEAFF